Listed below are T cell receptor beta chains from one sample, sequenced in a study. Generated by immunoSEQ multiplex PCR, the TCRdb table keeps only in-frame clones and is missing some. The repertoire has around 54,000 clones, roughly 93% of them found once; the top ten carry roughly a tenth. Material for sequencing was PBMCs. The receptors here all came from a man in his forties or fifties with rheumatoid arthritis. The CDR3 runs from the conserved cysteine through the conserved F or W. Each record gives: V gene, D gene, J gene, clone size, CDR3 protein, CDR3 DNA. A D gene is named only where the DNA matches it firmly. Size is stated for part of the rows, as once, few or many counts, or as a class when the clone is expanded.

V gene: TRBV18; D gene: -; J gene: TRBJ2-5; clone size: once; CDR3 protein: CASSPRIIETQYF; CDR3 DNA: TGTGCCAGCTCACCACGGATTATAGAGACCCAGTACTTC
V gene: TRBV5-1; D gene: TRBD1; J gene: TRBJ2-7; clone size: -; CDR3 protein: CASSLARDSSYEQYF; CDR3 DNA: TGCGCCAGCAGCTTGGCCCGGGACAGTTCCTACGAGCAGTACTTC
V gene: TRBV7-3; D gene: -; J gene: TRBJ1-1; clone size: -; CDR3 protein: CASSLLGNKNTEAFF; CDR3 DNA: TGTGCCAGCAGCTTACTGGGGAATAAGAACACTGAAGCTTTCTTT
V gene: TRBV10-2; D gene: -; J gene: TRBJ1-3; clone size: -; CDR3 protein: CASSLQASGNTIYF; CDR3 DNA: TGCGCCAGCAGTCTCCAGGCCTCTGGAAACACCATATATTTT
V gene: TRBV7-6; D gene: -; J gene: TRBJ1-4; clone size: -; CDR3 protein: CASSLWDEKLFF; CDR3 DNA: TGTGCCAGCAGCTTATGGGATGAAAAACTGTTTTTT
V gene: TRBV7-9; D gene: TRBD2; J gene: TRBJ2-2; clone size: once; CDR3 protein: CASSLRSGGMNTGELFF; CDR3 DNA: TGTGCCAGCAGCTTAAGGTCGGGGGGTATGAACACCGGGGAGCTGTTTTTT
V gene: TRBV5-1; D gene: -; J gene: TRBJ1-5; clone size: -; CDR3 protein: CASSLDGGNQPQHF; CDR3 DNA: TGCGCCAGCAGCTTGGACGGCGGCAATCAGCCCCAGCATTTT
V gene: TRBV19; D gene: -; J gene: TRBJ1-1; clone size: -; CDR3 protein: CASSIREQGTEAFF; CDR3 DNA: TGTGCCAGTAGTATAAGGGAGCAGGGGACTGAAGCTTTCTTT
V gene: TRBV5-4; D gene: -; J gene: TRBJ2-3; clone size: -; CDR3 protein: CASSLGSTDTQYF; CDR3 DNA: TGTGCCAGCAGCCTGGGGAGCACAGATACGCAGTATTTT
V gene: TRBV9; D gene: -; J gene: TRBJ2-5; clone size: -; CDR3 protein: CASSVGGGQYPRQYF; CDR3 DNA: TGTGCCAGCAGCGTAGGAGGGGGGCAGTACCCTCGGCAGTACTTC
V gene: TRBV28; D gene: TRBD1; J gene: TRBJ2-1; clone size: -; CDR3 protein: CASSPTGDLYNEQFF; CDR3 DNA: TGTGCCAGCAGTCCGACAGGGGACCTCTACAATGAGCAGTTCTTC
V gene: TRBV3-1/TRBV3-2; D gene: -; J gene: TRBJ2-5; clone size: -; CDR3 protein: CASSQGTQVGSLAQYF; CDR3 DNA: TGTGCCAGCAGCCAAGGCACCCAAGTGGGAAGCTTGGCCCAGTACTTC
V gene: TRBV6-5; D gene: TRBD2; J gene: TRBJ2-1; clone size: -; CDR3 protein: CASSYSSGGEQFF; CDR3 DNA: TGTGCCAGCAGTTACTCCTCGGGGGGTGAGCAGTTCTTC
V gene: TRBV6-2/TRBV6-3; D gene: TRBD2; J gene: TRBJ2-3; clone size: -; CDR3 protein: CASSSRLAERTDTQYF; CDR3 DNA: TGTGCCAGCAGTTCCCGACTAGCGGAACGCACAGATACGCAGTATTTT
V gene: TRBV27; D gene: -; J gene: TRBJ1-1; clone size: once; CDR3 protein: CASSSDGYDTEAFF; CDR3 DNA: TGTGCCAGCAGTTCCGACGGGTACGACACTGAAGCTTTCTTT
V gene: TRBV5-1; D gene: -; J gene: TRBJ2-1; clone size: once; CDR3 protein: CASSLGRGNEQFF; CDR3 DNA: TGCGCCAGCAGCTTGGGTCGGGGGAATGAGCAGTTCTTC
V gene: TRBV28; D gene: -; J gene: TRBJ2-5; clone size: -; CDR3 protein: CAGRRAGAGETQYF; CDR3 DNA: TGTGCCGGACGAAGGGCAGGGGCCGGGGAGACCCAGTACTTC
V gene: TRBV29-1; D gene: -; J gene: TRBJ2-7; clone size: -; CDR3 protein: CSVVTYEQYF; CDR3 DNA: TGCAGCGTTGTAACCTACGAGCAGTACTTC
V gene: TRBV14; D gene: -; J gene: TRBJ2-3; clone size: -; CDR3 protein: CASSQFLGSGTDTQYF; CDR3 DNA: TGTGCCAGCAGCCAGTTTTTGGGGTCGGGCACAGATACGCAGTATTTT
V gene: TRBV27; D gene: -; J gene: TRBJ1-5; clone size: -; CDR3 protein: CASRTMGGNQPQHF; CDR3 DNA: TGTGCCAGCAGGACTATGGGTGGCAATCAGCCCCAGCATTTT
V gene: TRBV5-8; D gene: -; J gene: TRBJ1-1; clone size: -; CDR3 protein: CASSLANPNTEAFF; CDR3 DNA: TGTGCCAGCAGCTTGGCGAATCCTAACACTGAAGCTTTCTTT
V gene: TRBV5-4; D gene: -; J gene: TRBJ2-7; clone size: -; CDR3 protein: CASSLGTFSYEQYF; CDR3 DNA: TGTGCCAGCAGCTTGGGGACCTTCTCCTACGAGCAGTACTTC
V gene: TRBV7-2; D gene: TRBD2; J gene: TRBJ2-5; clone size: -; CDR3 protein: CASSLDGGRRTQYF; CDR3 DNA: TGTGCCAGCAGCTTAGACGGGGGGAGACGGACCCAGTACTTC
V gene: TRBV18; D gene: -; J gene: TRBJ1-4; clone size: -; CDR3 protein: CASSDSGMREKLFF; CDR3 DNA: TGTGCCAGCTCTGACAGCGGCATGAGGGAAAAACTGTTTTTT
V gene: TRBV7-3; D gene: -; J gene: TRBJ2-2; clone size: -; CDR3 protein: CASSSSGAQAGELFF; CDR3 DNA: TGTGCCAGCAGCTCCTCCGGGGCCCAAGCCGGGGAGCTGTTTTTT
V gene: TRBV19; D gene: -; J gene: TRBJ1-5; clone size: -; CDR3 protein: CASSIDGAGSQPQHF; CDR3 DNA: TGTGCCAGTAGTATAGATGGGGCGGGGAGCCAGCCCCAGCATTTT
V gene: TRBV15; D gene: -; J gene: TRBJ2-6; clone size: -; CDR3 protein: CATSRGPSGANVLTF; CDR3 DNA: TGTGCCACCAGCAGAGGTCCCTCTGGGGCCAACGTCCTGACTTTC
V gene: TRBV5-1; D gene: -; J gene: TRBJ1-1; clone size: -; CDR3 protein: CASSGGGFGTEAFF; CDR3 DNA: TGCGCCAGCAGCGGCGGTGGGTTTGGGACTGAAGCTTTCTTT
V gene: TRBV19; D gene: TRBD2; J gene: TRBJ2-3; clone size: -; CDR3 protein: CASSIPRSGGTDTQYF; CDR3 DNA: TGTGCCAGTAGTATTCCTCGAAGCGGGGGCACAGATACGCAGTATTTT
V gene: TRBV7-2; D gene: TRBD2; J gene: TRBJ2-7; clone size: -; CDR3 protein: CASSLAGTSDYEQYF; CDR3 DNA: TGTGCCAGCAGCTTAGCAGGGACTAGCGACTACGAGCAGTACTTC
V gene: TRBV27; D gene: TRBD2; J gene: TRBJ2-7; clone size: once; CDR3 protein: CASSPVTGTNYEQYF; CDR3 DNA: TGTGCCAGCAGTCCAGTAACTGGGACTAACTACGAGCAGTACTTC
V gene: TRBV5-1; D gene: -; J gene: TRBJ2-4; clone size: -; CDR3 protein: CASSLQGGDIQYF; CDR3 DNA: TGCGCCAGCAGCTTACAGGGAGGGGACATTCAGTACTTC
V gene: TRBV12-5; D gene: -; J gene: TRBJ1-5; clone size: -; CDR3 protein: CASGLGDSWGQHF; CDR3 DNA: TGTGCTAGTGGTTTGGGTGATTCTTGGGGTCAGCATTTT
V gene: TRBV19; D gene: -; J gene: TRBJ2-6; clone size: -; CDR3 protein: CATDSGSFSGANVLTF; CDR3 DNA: TGTGCCACTGATAGTGGGAGTTTCTCTGGGGCCAACGTCCTGACTTTC
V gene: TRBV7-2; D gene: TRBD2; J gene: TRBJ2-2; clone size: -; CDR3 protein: CASSPSGTSGAGELFF; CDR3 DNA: TGTGCCAGCAGCCCATCCGGGACTAGCGGGGCCGGGGAGCTGTTTTTT
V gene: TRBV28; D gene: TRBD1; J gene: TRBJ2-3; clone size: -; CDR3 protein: CASSSETGGVVTDTQYF; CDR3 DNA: TGTGCCAGCAGTTCCGAGACAGGGGGAGTGGTGACAGATACGCAGTATTTT
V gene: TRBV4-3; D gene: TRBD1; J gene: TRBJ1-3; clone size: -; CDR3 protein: CASSQHTGVGNTIYF; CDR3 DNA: TGCGCCAGCAGCCAACATACAGGGGTTGGAAACACCATATATTTT
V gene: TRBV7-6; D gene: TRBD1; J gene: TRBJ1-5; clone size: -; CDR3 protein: CASSPQGGPSNQPQHF; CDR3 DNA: TGTGCCAGCAGCCCACAGGGGGGACCTAGCAATCAGCCCCAGCATTTT
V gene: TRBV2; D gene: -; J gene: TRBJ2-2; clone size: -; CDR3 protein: CASSVPGRAGELFF; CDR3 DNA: TGTGCCAGCAGTGTTCCAGGGCGGGCCGGGGAGCTGTTTTTT
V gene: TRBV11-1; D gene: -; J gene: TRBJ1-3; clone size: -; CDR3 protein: CASSFSDNSGNTIYF; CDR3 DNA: TGTGCCAGCAGCTTCAGCGACAACTCTGGAAACACCATATATTTT
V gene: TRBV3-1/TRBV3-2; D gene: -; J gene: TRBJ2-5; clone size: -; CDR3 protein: CASSLRTPTGQETQYF; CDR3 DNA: TGTGCCAGCAGCCTTCGGACTCCTACGGGCCAAGAGACCCAGTACTTC
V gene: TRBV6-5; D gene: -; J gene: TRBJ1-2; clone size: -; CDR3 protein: CASTPGDKANYGYTF; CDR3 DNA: TGTGCCAGCACCCCCGGGGATAAAGCTAACTATGGCTACACCTTC
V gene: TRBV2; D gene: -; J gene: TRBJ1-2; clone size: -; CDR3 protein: CASSRSGPYGYTF; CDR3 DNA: TGTGCCAGCAGTCGGTCAGGTCCTTATGGCTACACCTTC
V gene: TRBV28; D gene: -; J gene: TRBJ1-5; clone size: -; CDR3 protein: CASSLGRGNQPQHF; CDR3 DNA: TGTGCCAGCAGCCTCGGCAGGGGCAATCAGCCCCAGCATTTT
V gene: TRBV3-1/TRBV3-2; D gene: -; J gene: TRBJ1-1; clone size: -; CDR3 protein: CASSLQGGTEAFF; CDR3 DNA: TGTGCCAGCAGCCTACAGGGAGGCACTGAAGCTTTCTTT
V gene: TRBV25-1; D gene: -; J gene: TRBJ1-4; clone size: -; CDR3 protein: CASSGWAGEKLFF; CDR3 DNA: TGTGCCAGCAGTGGGTGGGCCGGTGAAAAACTGTTTTTT